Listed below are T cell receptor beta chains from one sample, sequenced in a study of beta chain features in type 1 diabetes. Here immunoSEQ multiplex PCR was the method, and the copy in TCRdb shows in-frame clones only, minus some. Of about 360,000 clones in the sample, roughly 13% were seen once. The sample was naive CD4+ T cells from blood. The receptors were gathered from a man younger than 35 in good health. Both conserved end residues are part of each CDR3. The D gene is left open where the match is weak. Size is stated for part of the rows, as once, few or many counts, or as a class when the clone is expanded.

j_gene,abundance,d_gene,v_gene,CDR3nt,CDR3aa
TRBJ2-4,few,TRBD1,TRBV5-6,TGTGCCAGCAGCCCCGGGACAGTTATAGCCAAAAACATTCAGTACTTC,CASSPGTVIAKNIQYF
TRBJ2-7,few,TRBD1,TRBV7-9,TGTGCCAGCAGCCGAGGACAGGGGAATCGGGAGCAGTACTTC,CASSRGQGNREQYF
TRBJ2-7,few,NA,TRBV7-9,TGTGCCAGCAGCTTAGTACTGGGGCTAAACGAGCAGTACTTC,CASSLVLGLNEQYF
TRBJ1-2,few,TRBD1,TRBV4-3,TGCGCCAGCAGCCCGACAGGGGGCGGCTACACCTTC,CASSPTGGGYTF
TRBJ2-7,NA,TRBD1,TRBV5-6,TGTGCCAGCAGCGCCCTGACAGGGGCCCTGGGGTACGAGCAGTACTTC,CASSALTGALGYEQYF
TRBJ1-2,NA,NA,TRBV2,TGTGCCAGCGTTACACAGGGCTATGGCTACACCTTC,CASVTQGYGYTF
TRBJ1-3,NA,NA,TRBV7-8,TGTGCCAGCAGCCTGGGCCTGGCTGGAAACACCATATATTTT,CASSLGLAGNTIYF
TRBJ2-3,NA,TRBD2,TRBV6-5,TGTGCCAGCAGTTATCTCCTAGCGGGGGGAACGAATACGCAGTATTTT,CASSYLLAGGTNTQYF
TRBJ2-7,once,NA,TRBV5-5,TGTGCCAGCAGCTCAGGACAGAACGAGCAGTACTTC,CASSSGQNEQYF
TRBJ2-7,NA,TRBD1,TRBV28,TGTGCCAGCAGTTTATGGGACAGGAGCTACGAGCAGTACTTC,CASSLWDRSYEQYF
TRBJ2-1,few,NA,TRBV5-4,TGTGCCAGCAGCTTACGGACTGGCTCCTACAATGAGCAGTTCTTC,CASSLRTGSYNEQFF
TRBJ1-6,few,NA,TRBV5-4,TGTGCCAGCAGCTTGGGGGGGCTTGGTGGTAATTCACCCCTCCACTTT,CASSLGGLGGNSPLHF
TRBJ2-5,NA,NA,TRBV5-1,TGCGCCAGCAGCTTGGGGGGGGATCAAGAGACCCAGTACTTC,CASSLGGDQETQYF
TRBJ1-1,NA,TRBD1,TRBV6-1,TGTGCCGGAACCCGACAGGGGATGAACACTGAAGCTTTCTTT,CAGTRQGMNTEAFF
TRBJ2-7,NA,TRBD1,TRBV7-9,TGTGCCAGCAGCTGGACCAGGGGGTACGAGCAGTACTTC,CASSWTRGYEQYF
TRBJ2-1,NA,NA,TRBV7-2,TGTGCCAGCAGCTTAAGTAGCGGACCCTACAATGAGCAGTTCTTC,CASSLSSGPYNEQFF
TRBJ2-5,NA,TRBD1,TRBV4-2,TGTGCCAGCAGCCGTGCCGGGACAGGGGTGGAGGAGACCCAGTACTTC,CASSRAGTGVEETQYF
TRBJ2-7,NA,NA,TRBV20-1,TGCAGTGCTATACTACACTACGAGCAGTACTTC,CSAILHYEQYF
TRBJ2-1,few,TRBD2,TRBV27,TGTGCCAGCAGTTTGCTGGGACTAGCGGGAGGGGGGGAGCAGTTCTTC,CASSLLGLAGGGEQFF
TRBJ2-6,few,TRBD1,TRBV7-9,TGTGCCAGCATCGGGACAGGGTCCTCTGGGGCCAACGTCCTGACTTTC,CASIGTGSSGANVLTF
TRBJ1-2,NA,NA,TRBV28,TGTGCCAGCAGCGAAACAGCTAACTATGGCTACACCTTC,CASSETANYGYTF
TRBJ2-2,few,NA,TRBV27,TGTGCCAGCAGTCCCCATAGTCCGAACACCGGGGAGCTGTTTTTT,CASSPHSPNTGELFF
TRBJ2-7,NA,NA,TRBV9,TGTGCCAGCAGCCCCCGGGGGCAGGGGGAAAGCGAGCAGTACTTC,CASSPRGQGESEQYF
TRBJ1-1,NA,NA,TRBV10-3,TGTGCCACCCAGGGGACGGGTATCGGCACTGAAGCTTTCTTT,CATQGTGIGTEAFF
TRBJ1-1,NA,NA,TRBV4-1,TGCGCCAGCAGCCAAGATAATCGGGGTACTGAAGCTTTCTTT,CASSQDNRGTEAFF
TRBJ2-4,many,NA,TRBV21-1,TGTGCCAGCAGCAAACGGGGGGTTGGAGCCAAAAACATTCAGTACTTC,CASSKRGVGAKNIQYF
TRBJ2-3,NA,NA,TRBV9,TGTGCCAGCAGCGTAGGACAGGGCACAGATACGCAGTATTTT,CASSVGQGTDTQYF
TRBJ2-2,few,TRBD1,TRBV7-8,TGTGCCAGCAGCTTCATATTGACAGGGCTGAACGGGGAGCTGTTTTTT,CASSFILTGLNGELFF
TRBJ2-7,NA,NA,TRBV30,TGTGCCTGGAGTCGACAGAGCCACGAGCAGTACTTC,CAWSRQSHEQYF
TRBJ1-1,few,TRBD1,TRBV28,TGTGCCAGCGGGTACGCAGGGGGCCGTACTGAAGCTTTCTTT,CASGYAGGRTEAFF
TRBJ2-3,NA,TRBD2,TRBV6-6,TGTGCCAGCAGAGCGAGCGGGGCGGGGTACACAGATACGCAGTATTTT,CASRASGAGYTDTQYF
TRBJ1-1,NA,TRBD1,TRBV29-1,TGCAGCGCCGGATCGTCGCTCGGGACAGTGAACACTGAAGCTTTCTTT,CSAGSSLGTVNTEAFF
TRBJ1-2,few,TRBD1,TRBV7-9,TGTGCCAGCAGCTTAGGGTCCCAGGGGGAAGTCTATGGCTACACCTTC,CASSLGSQGEVYGYTF